Presented here are 30 T cell receptor beta chains from one specimen sequenced in a study of T cell repertoires in cytomegalovirus infection. TCRdb used MiXCR to reprocess the reads, holding one entry per CDR3 protein. The table shows approximately 750,000 distinct CDR3 sequences, with less than 40% occurring only once. Material: PBMCs. These receptor sequences come from a human donor in good health (CMV status not recorded). Some clones in this sample may be carry-over from other donors' samples.

This clonotype has ten or more counts. J is TRBJ2-3 and V is TRBV7-6; TRBD2 is a possible D gene (7 bases). Trimming left V 5 bases short and J 3 bases short, with 18 bases between. The germline V gene encodes CDR1 SGHVS and CDR2 FNYEAQ. The CDR3 is 16 residues long. The CDR3 protein is CASSPVGGALTDTQYF. CDR3 coding DNA: TGTGCCAGCAGCCCCGTGGGGGGGGCATTAACAGATACGCAGTATTTT.

The CDR3 coding sequence is TGTGCCAGCACCCTGCCGGGGGCTGGGCAGCCCCAGCATTTT. Amino acids: CASTLPGAGQPQHF. The V and J genes are TRBV28 and TRBJ1-5; D is possibly TRBD1 (6 bases). The CDR3 runs to 14 residues. CDR1 is MDHEN, CDR2 SYDVKM, per germline. V was pared by 7 bases and J by 7 bases, with 17 bases between.

In regard to this clonotype: The junction departs from germline at one end; a sequencing error may be responsible. The chain is built from TRBV15 and TRBJ1-1; the D gene is possibly TRBD1 (6 bases). The CDR3 contains 18 residues. CDR1 and CDR2 (germline): LNHNV, YYDKDF (reference sequence). The CDR3 protein is CATSRMGQGWLENTEDFF. For the CDR3, the DNA is TGTGCCACCAGCAGGATGGGTCAGGGGTGGCTAGAGAACACTGAAGATTTCTTT.

A few counts support this clonotype. The rearrangement uses TRBV29-1 and TRBJ2-5, with 7 bases aligning to TRBD1. The CDR3 spans 12 residues. CDR1 and CDR2 from the germline V gene are SQVTM and ANQGSEA. J gave up 5 bases and V 7 bases, and 7 bases lay outside the gene matches. The CDR3 nucleotides are TGCAGCGCACTCAGGGGGATGGAGACCCAGTACTTC. This translates into CSALRGMETQYF.

For this clonotype: Relative to the germline gene, one junction end is altered; a read error may explain this. The chain recombines TRBV4-1 with TRBJ1-6; possibly TRBD1 for D (6 bases). This CDR3 spans 16 amino acids. Per germline, CDR1 MGHRA and CDR2 YSYEKL. The CDR3 nucleotides are TGCTCCAGCAGCCCGGACAGAGAGCGATTAGCTTCACCCCTCCAGTTT. Translated, it gives CSSSPDRERLASPLQF.

The count of this clonotype is one. V usage is TRBV5-1 and J usage is TRBJ2-4; 12 positions match TRBD1. Germline lookup yields CDR1 SGHRS and CDR2 YFSETQ. V lost 3 bases to trimming and J lost 2 bases; unmatched junction nucleotides: 9. This CDR3 has 18 amino acids. The CDR3 region is CASSSGTGGGLSKNIQYF. CDR3 DNA: TGCGCCAGCAGCTCCGGGACAGGGGGCGGGTTGTCCAAAAACATTCAGTACTTC.

The rearrangement links TRBV28 to TRBJ2-7; 8 bases agree with TRBD1. The CDR3 spans 18 residues. After removal of 4 bases from V and 2 bases from J, the junction contained 16 bases not matched to a gene. The germline gives CDR1 MDHEN, CDR2 SYDVKM. For the CDR3, the DNA is TGTGCCAGCAGTTACTACCTACATCCGGGACAGGTAACCTACGAGCAGTACTTC. It codes for CASSYYLHPGQVTYEQYF.

This chain joins TRBV20-1 and TRBJ1-6; D possibly corresponds to TRBD1 (6 bases). Germline V gene lookup returns CDR1 DFQATT and CDR2 SNEGSKA (reference sequence). The CDR3 totals 14 residues. V was clipped by 5 bases and J by 0 bases, with 8 bases between them. The CDR3 reads CSALQGSYNSPLHF. The CDR3 DNA follows: TGCAGTGCTTTACAGGGCTCCTATAATTCACCCCTCCACTTT.

This clonotype was recorded at least ten times. The rearrangement links TRBV5-6 to TRBJ2-1; TRBD1 is a possible D gene (5 bases). Per germline, CDR1 SGHDT and CDR2 YYEEEE. The CDR3 is 14 amino acids. V was cut by 2 bases and J by 4 bases, with 10 bases left in between. The CDR3 sequence: CASSLGQGYNEQFF. CDR3 bases: TGTGCCAGCAGCTTAGGGCAGGGTTACAATGAGCAGTTCTTC.

The chain links TRBV29-1 to TRBJ2-3; 7 bases fit TRBD2. After removal of 1 base from V and 0 bases from J, the junction contained 10 bases not matched to a gene. The CDR3 extends over 17 amino acids. Germline assignment: CDR1 SQVTM and CDR2 ANQGSEA. The CDR3, as DNA: TGCAGCGTTGAAGGGGCCCAAGAAGCGGGAAGCACAGATACGCAGTATTTT. It translates to CSVEGAQEAGSTDTQYF.

The chain couples TRBV2 to TRBJ1-5; D gene unclear. The CDR3 runs 15 residues. V was cut by 4 bases and J by 1 base, with 11 bases left in between. Germline CDR1 is SNHLY and CDR2 is FYNNEI. CDR3 sequence reads: CASSAWGESNQPQHF. Written as DNA, the CDR3 is TGTGCCAGCAGTGCGTGGGGTGAAAGCAATCAGCCCCAGCATTTT.

The chain couples TRBV5-1 to TRBJ2-7; 12 bases line up with TRBD2. The CDR3 is 17 residues long. V gave up 0 bases and J gave up 3 bases; unmatched junction bases: 7. The germline CDR1 and CDR2 sequences are SGHRS and YFSETQ. The CDR3 DNA reads TGCGCCAGCAGCTTGGGACTAGCGGGAGCCGGTAGCTACGAGCAGTACTTC. This translates into CASSLGLAGAGSYEQYF.

This clonotype has more than one count but fewer than ten. The V gene is TRBV28, the J gene TRBJ1-2; perhaps TRBD1 as D (5 bases). This CDR3 region has 16 residues. V was trimmed by 1 base and J by 7 bases, leaving 19 bases between them. Germline CDR1 and CDR2: MDHEN and SYDVKM. The CDR3 region has the DNA TGTGCCAGCAGTTTATCCGGGGGTCAGGGATCAGGTGGCTACACCTTC. Translated: CASSLSGGQGSGGYTF.

The chain couples TRBV28 to TRBJ1-1; the match to TRBD1 covers 8 bases. Germline-derived CDR1 and CDR2 are MDHEN and SYDVKM. The V gene end was trimmed by 4 bases and the J gene end by 9 bases; junction bases not matched to a gene: 4. The CDR3 sequence is 12 residues long. The CDR3 sequence: CASSYRTGQAFF. The CDR3 region has the DNA TGTGCCAGCAGTTACCGGACAGGGCAAGCTTTCTTT.

The rearrangement uses TRBV5-8 and TRBJ2-1, with 7 bases matching TRBD1. This CDR3 is 16 amino acids long. After removal of 1 base from V and 4 bases from J, the junction contained 8 bases not matched to a gene. The germline CDR1 and CDR2 sequences are SGHTS and YDEGEE. The CDR3 is CASSLFGTEPYNEQFF. CDR3 coding DNA: TGTGCCAGCAGCTTGTTCGGGACAGAGCCATACAATGAGCAGTTCTTC.

The CDR3 DNA is TGCGCCAGCAGCGAACATTGGACCCAGGGAGATCAGCCCCAGCATTTT. It codes for CASSEHWTQGDQPQHF. The chain recombines TRBV4-1 with TRBJ1-5; weak D call: TRBD1 (5 bases). The germline CDR1 and CDR2 sequences are MGHRA and YSYEKL. The CDR3 runs 16 residues. V lost 5 bases and J lost 5, with 19 bases in between.

The genes are TRBV7-2 and TRBJ1-1; unclear D gene. The CDR3 extends over 14 amino acids. Germline V CDR1 and CDR2: SGHTA, FQGNSA. The germline V and J ends were trimmed by 0 bases and 8 bases, with 13 bases remaining between them. Written as DNA, the CDR3 is TGTGCCAGCAGCTTAGCCCCCATAGCCCCCGAAGCTTTCTTT. Its protein product is CASSLAPIAPEAFF.

The chain carries TRBV20-1 and TRBJ1-2, with 10 bases fitting TRBD1. The germline CDR1 and CDR2 sequences are DFQATT and SNEGSKA (reference sequence). The length of the CDR3 is 14 residues. Trimming removed 6 bases from V and 7 bases from J; junction bases left unmatched: 11. The CDR3 sequence is CSAAQGTGEGGYTF. The CDR3 nucleotides read TGCAGTGCGGCTCAAGGGACAGGGGAAGGTGGCTACACCTTC.

This clonotype came up a few times. V and J are TRBV5-1 and TRBJ1-2; TRBD1 matches 8 bases. The CDR3 runs to 13 residues. Losses at the gene ends were 4 bases for V and 7 bases for J; bases not matched to a gene: 6. Germline V gene lookup returns CDR1 SGHRS and CDR2 YFSETQ. The CDR3 sequence: CASSIRQGSGYTF. CDR3 nucleotides: TGCGCCAGCAGCATCCGACAGGGGAGTGGCTACACCTTC.

Comments on this clonotype: At one end, the junction sequence differs from germline, possibly due to a read error. V is TRBV28 and J is TRBJ1-5; possibly TRBD1 for D (6 bases). Germline V CDR1 and CDR2: MDHEN, SYDVKM. The CDR3 loop spans 17 amino acids. The CDR3: CASIQFRGQWGGQPKHF. In nucleotides, the CDR3 is TGTGCCAGCATCCAATTCCGAGGGCAGTGGGGAGGACAGCCCAAGCATTTT.

CDR3 bases: TGCAGTGCTAGGACTAGCGTGCATACGCAGTATTTT. Encoded protein: CSARTSVHTQYF. V and J are TRBV20-1 and TRBJ2-3, with 8 bases identical to TRBD2. The V and J ends lost 3 bases and 7 bases, in that order; junction bases with no gene match: 3. The CDR3 has 12 residues. Per the germline V gene, CDR1 is DFQATT and CDR2 is SNEGSKA (reference sequence).

The chain links TRBV7-8 to TRBJ2-1, with 9 bases lining up with TRBD2. Germline V lookup: CDR1 SGHVS, CDR2 FQNEAQ. The CDR3 loop spans 19 amino acids. The V gene end was trimmed by 7 bases and the J gene end by 2 bases; junction bases not matched to a gene: 18. The CDR3 protein is CASTQGLALPFSTYNEQFF. The CDR3 coding sequence is TGTGCCAGCACCCAGGGACTAGCTTTGCCCTTCTCAACCTACAATGAGCAGTTCTTC.

The genes are TRBV27 and TRBJ1-6; tentative D call: TRBD1 (6 bases). With 1 base removed from V and 5 bases from J, the gap between germline ends came to 15 bases. The CDR3 has 17 residues. Germline CDR1 MNHEY, CDR2 SMNVEV (reference sequence). This CDR3 is CASSLWMGGGNNSPLHF. Written as DNA, the CDR3 is TGTGCCAGCAGTTTATGGATGGGGGGCGGAAATAATTCACCCCTCCACTTT.

CDR3 protein: CSARGRRLGGWGGELFF. CDR3 sequence (DNA): TGCAGTGCTAGAGGCCGGCGGTTGGGGGGCTGGGGCGGGGAGCTGTTTTTT. The chain has TRBV20-1 and TRBJ2-2; D is tentatively TRBD1 or TRBD2 (6 bases each). The germline V gene encodes CDR1 DFQATT and CDR2 SNEGSKA (reference sequence). The CDR3 runs to 17 residues. Trimming removed 1 base from V and 7 bases from J, with 22 bases in between.

To note about this clonotype: One end of the junction does not line up with germline, which may come from a read error. The rearrangement links TRBV19 to TRBJ2-5, with D maybe TRBD2 (6 bases). The CDR3 spans 13 residues. Germline CDR1 is LNHDA and CDR2 is SQIVND (reference sequence). CDR3 in amino acids: CASSGSSQETQSF. The CDR3 DNA reads as TGTGCCAGTAGCGGGAGTAGTCAAGAGACCCAGTCCTTC.

This clonotype was detected a few times. The chain combines TRBV6-2 or TRBV6-3 with TRBJ2-6; the D is unclear. Germline V gene data show CDR1 as MNHEY and CDR2 as SVGEGT. The V gene lost 6 bases and the J gene lost 4 bases, with 13 bases spanning the gap. This CDR3 has 15 amino acids. The CDR3 DNA is TGTGCCAGCAGCCTTCTCGTTACAGGGGCCAACGTCCTGACTTTC. It codes for CASSLLVTGANVLTF.

A note on this clonotype: The CDR3 does not close with the conserved phenylalanine or tryptophan, likely indicating a read error. The genes are TRBV5-1 and TRBJ1-5; 7 bases map to TRBD1. The CDR3 consists of 15 residues. Germline loops: CDR1 SGHRS, CDR2 YFSETQ. Trimming removed 7 bases from V and 0 bases from J; junction bases left unmatched: 7. This CDR3 is CASRSGDSSNQPQHL. The CDR3 nucleotides are TGCGCCAGCCGCTCGGGGGACAGTAGCAATCAGCCCCAGCATTTG.

The V gene is TRBV10-2, the J gene TRBJ2-3; perhaps TRBD2 as D (6 bases). Trimming stripped 7 bases from V and 5 bases from J, with 19 bases between. Germline-derived CDR1 and CDR2 are WSHSY and SAAADI. This CDR3 region has 15 residues. CDR3 nucleotide sequence: TGCGCCAGCACCCCCGGGACTGGGGCGATAGATACGCAGTATTTT. Amino acid sequence: CASTPGTGAIDTQYF.

Of note for this clonotype: Sequence at one end of the junction differs from germline and may be a read error. The gene calls are TRBV4-1 and TRBJ2-2; TRBD2 might be the D (5 bases). The CDR3 contains 15 residues. From germline, CDR1 is MGHRA and CDR2 YSYEKL. The CDR3 protein is CASSHSGVGSGELFF. CDR3 bases: TGTGCCAGCAGCCACAGCGGTGTAGGGTCCGGGGAGCTGTTTTTT.

This clonotype was seen a few times. V gene TRBV7-2 combines with J gene TRBJ2-1, with a possible D match to TRBD2 (5 bases). Looked up from germline, CDR1 is SGHTA and CDR2 is FQGNSA. CDR3 length equals 12 residues. V was clipped by 5 bases and J by 10 bases, with 12 bases between them. The DNA of the CDR3 is TGTGCCAGCAGCCCCGGACTGGGAGAGCAGTTCTTC. It specifies CASSPGLGEQFF.